The subject of this entry is one T cell receptor beta chain. Its antigen is still unknown. TCR cDNA molecules each carried a unique molecular identifier. In TCRdb, the 5' RACE reads were re-called with MiXCR into one record per CDR3 protein. Among fewer than 20,000 distinct CDR3 sequences listed, about 6.5% were seen once. This sample is part of a study of spatial heterogeneity in lung cancer. At the level of the study: Counts of TCR transcripts in tumor regions tracked strongly with a T cell module score that came from matched bulk RNA-seq.

Regarding the study as a whole: Tumoral mutation counts were tracked by counts of expanded intratumoral alpha and beta TCRs.

Time point noted: sample taken at primary tumor resection. The authors sequenced whole RNA from tumor, nontumor lung or frozen PBMC without sorting. The starting material was lung tumor tissue, obtained at surgery. The receptor was derived from a female donor with early-stage non-small cell lung cancer.

In nucleotides, the CDR3 is TGTGCCAGCAGCCGAGGACTAGATCCACTGGGAGATACGCAGTATTTT. Translation gives CASSRGLDPLGDTQYF. The rearrangement uses TRBV7-9 and TRBJ2-3; 7 bases line up with TRBD2. Germline V gives CDR1 SEHNR, CDR2 FQNEAQ (reference sequence). CDR3 size: 16 residues. V was clipped by 5 bases and J by 5 bases; unmatched bases: 13.